This TCR beta chain was profiled in a study of T cells in Graves' hyperthyroidism and ophthalmopathy. Study as a whole: Peripheral blood was collected at initial diagnosis, before any treatment. Study-level results: A model of 13 V-J features distinguished ophthalmopathy from stable hyperthyroidism.

As for this clonotype: Its antigen is currently unknown.

The germline CDR1 and CDR2 sequences are SGHAT and FQNNGV. Trimming took off 0 bases at V and 2 bases at J, with 7 bases between the two ends. The CDR3 consists of 14 residues. Template material for amplifying TCR beta CDR3 regions consisted of RNA transcripts. When the TCR CDR3 underwent first-round RT-PCR, the HTBI primer set was used. One entry per CDR3 protein, called by TCRdb with MiXCR from the multiplex PCR reads. The repertoire includes around 200,000 distinct CDR3 sequences, around 15% of them detected once, and roughly 32% sits in the top ten. Specimen: blood. This TCR was sampled from a woman aged 50 to 65 with Graves' hyperthyroidism. This chain uses TRBV11-2 with TRBJ1-1; D is uncertain. The CDR3 nucleotides are TGTGCCAGCAGCTTAGAAAGGCTAAACACTGAAGCTTTCTTT. As protein: CASSLERLNTEAFF.